A selection of T cell receptor beta chains follows, all from one sample in a study of T cell clonotyping in hematopoietic cell transplantation. TCRdb keeps only in-frame clones here, not all; method: immunoSEQ multiplex PCR. The table records several thousand clones, roughly 84% of them present only once. This material consisted of peripheral blood mononuclear cells, taken 180 days after allogeneic stem cell transplant. Receptors originate from a male patient between 55 and 70 years old who had an allogeneic stem cell transplant from an unrelated donor, so T cells may come from the graft donor. Some clones in this sample may be carry-over from other donors' samples. The CDR3 runs from the conserved cysteine through the conserved F or W. The D gene is left open where the match is weak. Size is omitted from some rows. Given values are once, few, many or a class for expanded clones.

V gene	D gene	J gene	clone size	CDR3 protein	CDR3 DNA
TRBV21-1	.	TRBJ2-7	.	CASSKVKWPYEQYF	TGTGCCAGCAGCAAAGTAAAGTGGCCCTACGAGCAGTACTTC
TRBV10-3	TRBD1	TRBJ1-4	.	CAIRGGTGNEKLFF	TGTGCCATCAGGGGGGGGACAGGGAATGAAAAACTGTTTTTT
TRBV19	TRBD1	TRBJ1-5	.	CASSAQGKVQPQHF	TGTGCCAGTAGTGCACAGGGGAAGGTTCAGCCCCAGCATTTT
TRBV15	.	TRBJ2-3	.	CATSRGTDTQYF	TGTGCCACCAGCAGGGGAACAGATACGCAGTATTTT
TRBV28	TRBD1	TRBJ2-3	once	CASETGVVDTQYF	TGTGCCAGTGAAACAGGGGTGGTTGATACGCAGTATTTT
TRBV6-5	TRBD1	TRBJ2-4	once	CASRAQGVFYHWYF	TGTGCCAGCAGGGCACAGGGGGTGTTTTACCATTGGTACTTC
TRBV28	.	TRBJ1-1	.	CASSRGTEAFF	TGTGCCAGCAGTCGAGGAACTGAAGCTTTCTTT
TRBV7-2	TRBD2	TRBJ2-3	.	CASSWMGLGFPDTQYF	TGTGCCAGCAGCTGGATGGGACTAGGTTTCCCAGATACGCAGTATTTT
TRBV5-6	.	TRBJ1-1	.	CASSLLGRYTEAFF	TGTGCCAGCAGCTTGCTGGGGCGGTACACTGAAGCTTTCTTT
TRBV7-9	.	TRBJ1-5	.	CASSPTNPSNQPQHF	TGTGCCAGCAGCCCCACGAACCCTAGCAATCAGCCCCAGCATTTT
TRBV5-5	.	TRBJ2-1	once	CASSLDIWTASNEQFF	TGTGCCAGCAGCTTGGATATCTGGACGGCCTCCAATGAGCAGTTCTTC
TRBV27	.	TRBJ1-5	.	CASSLSMGFDQPQHF	TGTGCCAGCAGTTTATCAATGGGGTTCGATCAGCCCCAGCATTTT
TRBV7-2	TRBD2	TRBJ2-7	.	CASSALTSGGAREQYF	TGTGCCAGCAGCGCTTTGACTAGCGGGGGGGCCCGGGAGCAGTACTTC
TRBV7-3	.	TRBJ1-1	.	CASSLRADTEAFF	TGTGCCAGCAGCTTAAGAGCTGACACTGAAGCTTTCTTT
TRBV4-1	.	TRBJ1-5	few	CASSQVGAYQPQHF	TGCGCCAGCAGCCAAGTGGGGGCATATCAGCCCCAGCATTTT
TRBV6-5	.	TRBJ2-7	few	CASSYSDSSYEQYF	TGTGCCAGCAGTTACTCGGACAGCTCCTACGAGCAGTACTTC